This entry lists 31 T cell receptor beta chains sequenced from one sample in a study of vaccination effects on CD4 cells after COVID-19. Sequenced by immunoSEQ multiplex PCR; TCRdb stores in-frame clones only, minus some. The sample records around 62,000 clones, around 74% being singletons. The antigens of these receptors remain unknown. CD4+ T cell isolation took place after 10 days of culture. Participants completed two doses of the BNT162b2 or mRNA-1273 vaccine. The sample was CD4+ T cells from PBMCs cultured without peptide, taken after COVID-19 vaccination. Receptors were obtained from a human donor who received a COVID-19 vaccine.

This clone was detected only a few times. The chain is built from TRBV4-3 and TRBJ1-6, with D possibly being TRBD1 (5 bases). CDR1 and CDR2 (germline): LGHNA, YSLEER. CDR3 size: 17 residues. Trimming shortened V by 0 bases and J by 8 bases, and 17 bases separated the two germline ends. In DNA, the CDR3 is TGCGCCAGCAGCCAAGAGTTTAAGCAGGGCTCCCATTCACCCCTCCACTTT. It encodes CASSQEFKQGSHSPLHF.

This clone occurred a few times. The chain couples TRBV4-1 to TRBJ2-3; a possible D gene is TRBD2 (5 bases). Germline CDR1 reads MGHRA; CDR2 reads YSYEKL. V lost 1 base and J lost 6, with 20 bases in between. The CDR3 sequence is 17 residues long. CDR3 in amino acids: CASSQVLVRVQGDTQYF. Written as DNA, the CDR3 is TGCGCCAGCAGCCAAGTGCTGGTGCGGGTACAAGGGGATACGCAGTATTTT.

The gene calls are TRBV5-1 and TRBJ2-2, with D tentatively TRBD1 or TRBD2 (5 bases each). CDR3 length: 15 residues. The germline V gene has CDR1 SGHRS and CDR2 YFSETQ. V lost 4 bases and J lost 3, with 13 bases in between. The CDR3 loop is CASSPNGGDTGELFF. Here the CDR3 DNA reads TGCGCCAGCAGCCCGAATGGGGGAGACACCGGGGAGCTGTTTTTT. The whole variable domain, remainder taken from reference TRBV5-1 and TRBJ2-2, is KAGVTQTPRYLIKTRGQQVTLSCSPISGHRSVSWYQQTPGQGLQFLFEYFSETQRNKGNFPGRFSGRQFSNSRSEMNVSTLELGDSALYLCASSPNGGDTGELFFGEGSRLTVL.

The CDR3 DNA reads as TGTGCCAGCAGCGACCCCTTAAGCTCCTACGAGCAGTACGTC. Amino acid sequence: CASSDPLSSYEQYV. The V and J genes are TRBV21-1 and TRBJ2-7. TRBV21-1 corresponds to a pseudogene. CDR3 length equals 14 residues.

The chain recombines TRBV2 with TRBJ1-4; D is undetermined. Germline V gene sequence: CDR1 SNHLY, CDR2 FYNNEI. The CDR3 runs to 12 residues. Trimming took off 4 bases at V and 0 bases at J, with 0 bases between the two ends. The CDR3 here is CASSATNEKLFF. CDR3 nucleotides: TGTGCCAGCAGTGCAACTAATGAAAAACTGTTTTTT.

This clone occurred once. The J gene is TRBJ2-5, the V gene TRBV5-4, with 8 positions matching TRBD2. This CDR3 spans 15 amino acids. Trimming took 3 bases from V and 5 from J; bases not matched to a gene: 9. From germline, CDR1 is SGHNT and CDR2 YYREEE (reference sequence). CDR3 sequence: CASSSGGWRKETQYF. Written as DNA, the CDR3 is TGTGCCAGCAGCTCGGGGGGGTGGCGAAAGGAGACCCAGTACTTC.

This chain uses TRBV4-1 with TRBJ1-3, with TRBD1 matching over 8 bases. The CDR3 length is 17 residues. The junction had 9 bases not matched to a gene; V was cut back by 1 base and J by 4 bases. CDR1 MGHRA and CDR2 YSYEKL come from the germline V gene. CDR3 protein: CASSQVGRGPSGNTIYF. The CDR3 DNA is TGCGCCAGCAGCCAAGTCGGCAGGGGGCCATCCGGAAACACCATATATTTT.

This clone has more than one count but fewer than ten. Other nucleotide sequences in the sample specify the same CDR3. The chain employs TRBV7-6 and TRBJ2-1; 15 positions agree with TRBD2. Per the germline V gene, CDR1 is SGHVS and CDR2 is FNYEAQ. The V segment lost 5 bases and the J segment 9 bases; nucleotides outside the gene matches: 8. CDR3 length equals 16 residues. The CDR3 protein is CASSRTGTSGGIEQFF. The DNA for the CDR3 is TGTGCCAGCAGCCGTACCGGGACTAGCGGGGGGATTGAGCAGTTCTTC.

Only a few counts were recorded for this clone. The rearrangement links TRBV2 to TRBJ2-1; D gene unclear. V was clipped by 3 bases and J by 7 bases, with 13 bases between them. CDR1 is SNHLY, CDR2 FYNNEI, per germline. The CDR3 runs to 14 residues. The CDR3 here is CASSDRPLGNEQFF. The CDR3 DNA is TGTGCCAGCAGTGATCGTCCGTTGGGGAATGAGCAGTTCTTC.

The CDR3 sequence is CASSLVAAGNTEAFF. As DNA, the CDR3 is TGTGCCAGCAGCTTAGTCGCCGCCGGGAACACTGAAGCTTTCTTT. This chain connects TRBV7-8 to TRBJ1-1, with D unresolved. Per the germline V gene, CDR1 is SGHVS and CDR2 is FQNEAQ. The CDR3 contains 15 residues. The V end lost 1 base, the J end lost 1 base, and 10 bases lay between the germline ends. The full variable domain, in which reference TRBV7-8 and TRBJ1-1 provide the parts outside the CDR3, is GAGVSQSPRYKVAKRGQDVALRCDPISGHVSLFWYQQALGQGPEFLTYFQNEAQLDKSGLPSDRFFAERPEGSVSTLKIQRTQQEDSAVYLCASSLVAAGNTEAFFGQGTRLTVV.

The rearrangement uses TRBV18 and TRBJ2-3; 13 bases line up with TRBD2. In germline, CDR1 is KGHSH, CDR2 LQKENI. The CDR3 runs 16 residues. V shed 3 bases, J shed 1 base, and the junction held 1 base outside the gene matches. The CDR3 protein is CASSPGLAGGTDTQYF. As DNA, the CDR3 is TGTGCCAGCTCACCTGGACTAGCGGGGGGCACAGATACGCAGTATTTT.

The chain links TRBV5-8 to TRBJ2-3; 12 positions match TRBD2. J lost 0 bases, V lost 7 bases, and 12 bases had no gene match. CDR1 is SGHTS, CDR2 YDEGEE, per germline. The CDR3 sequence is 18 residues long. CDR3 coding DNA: TGTGCCAGCCCAATACTAGCGGGGGGTCCAGTTAGCACAGATACGCAGTATTTT. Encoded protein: CASPILAGGPVSTDTQYF.

The CDR3 is CASSQTTGGKETQYF. DNA of the CDR3: TGTGCCAGCAGCCAGACTACGGGGGGTAAAGAGACCCAGTACTTC. The chain is built from TRBV7-3 and TRBJ2-5, with 7 bases identical to TRBD2. The CDR3 runs to 15 residues. The ends lost 5 bases at V and 3 bases at J; junction bases unmatched: 9. Germline V gene sequence: CDR1 SGHTA, CDR2 FQGTGA. The full variable domain, in which reference TRBV7-3 and TRBJ2-5 provide the parts outside the CDR3, is GAGVSQTPSNKVTEKGKYVELRCDPISGHTALYWYRQSLGQGPEFLIYFQGTGAADDSGLPNDRFFAVRPEGSVSTLKIQRTERGDSAVYLCASSQTTGGKETQYFGPGTRLLVL.

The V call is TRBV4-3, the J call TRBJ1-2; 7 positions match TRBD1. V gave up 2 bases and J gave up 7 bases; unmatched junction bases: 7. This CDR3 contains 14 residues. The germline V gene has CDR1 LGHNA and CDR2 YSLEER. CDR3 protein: CASSQTDRSGGYTF. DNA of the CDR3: TGCGCCAGCAGCCAAACGGACAGGAGCGGTGGCTACACCTTC.

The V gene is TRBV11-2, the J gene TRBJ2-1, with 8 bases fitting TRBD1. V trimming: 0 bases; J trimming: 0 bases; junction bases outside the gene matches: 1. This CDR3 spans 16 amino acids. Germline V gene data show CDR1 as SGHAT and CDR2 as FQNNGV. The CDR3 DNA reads TGTGCCAGCAGCTTAGAACAGGGGGTCTCCTACAATGAGCAGTTCTTC. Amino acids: CASSLEQGVSYNEQFF. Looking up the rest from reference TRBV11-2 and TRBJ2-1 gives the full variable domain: EAGVAQSPRYKIIEKRQSVAFWCNPISGHATLYWYQQILGQGPKLLIQFQNNGVVDDSQLPKDRFSAERLKGVDSTLKIQPAKLEDSAVYLCASSLEQGVSYNEQFFGPGTRLTVL.

CDR3 coding DNA: TGTGCCAGCAGCTTAGCACGGACAGGGAGGGCTAGCGATGAGCAGTTCTTC. Translated: CASSLARTGRASDEQFF. The V gene is TRBV7-9, the J gene TRBJ2-1, with D perhaps TRBD1 (8 bases). The CDR3 has 17 amino acids. CDR1 is SEHNR, CDR2 FQNEAQ, per germline (reference sequence). Trimming shortened V by 0 bases and J by 8 bases, and 20 bases separated the two germline ends.

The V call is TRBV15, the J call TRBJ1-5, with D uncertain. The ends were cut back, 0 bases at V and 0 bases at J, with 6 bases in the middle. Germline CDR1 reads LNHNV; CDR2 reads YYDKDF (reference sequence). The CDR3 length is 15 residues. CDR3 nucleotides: TGTGCCACCAGCAGAGATCGCGGTAGCAATCAGCCCCAGCATTTT. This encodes CATSRDRGSNQPQHF.

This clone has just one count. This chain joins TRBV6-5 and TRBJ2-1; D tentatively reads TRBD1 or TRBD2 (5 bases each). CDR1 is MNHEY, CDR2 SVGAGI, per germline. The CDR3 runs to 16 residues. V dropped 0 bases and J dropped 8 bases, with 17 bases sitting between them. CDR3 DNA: TGTGCCAGCAGTTACTCCCCGGGACGAGAACTTGATGAGCAGTTCTTC. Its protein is CASSYSPGRELDEQFF.

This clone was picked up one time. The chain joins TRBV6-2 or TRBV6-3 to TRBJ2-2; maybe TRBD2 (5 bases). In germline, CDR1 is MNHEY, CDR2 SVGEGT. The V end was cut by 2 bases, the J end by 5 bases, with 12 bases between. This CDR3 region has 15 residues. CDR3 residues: CASSYGGRRTGELFF. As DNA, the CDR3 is TGTGCCAGCAGTTACGGAGGAAGGAGGACCGGGGAGCTGTTTTTT.

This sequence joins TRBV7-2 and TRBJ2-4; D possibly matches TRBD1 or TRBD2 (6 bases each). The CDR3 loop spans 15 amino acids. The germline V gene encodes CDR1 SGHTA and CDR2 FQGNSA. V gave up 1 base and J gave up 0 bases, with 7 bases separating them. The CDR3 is CASSLGGAAKNIQYF. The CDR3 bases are TGTGCCAGCAGCTTAGGGGGGGCAGCCAAAAACATTCAGTACTTC.

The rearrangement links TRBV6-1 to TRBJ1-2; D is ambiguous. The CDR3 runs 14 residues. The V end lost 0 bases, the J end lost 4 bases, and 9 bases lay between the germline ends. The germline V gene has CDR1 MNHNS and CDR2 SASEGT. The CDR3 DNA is TGTGCCAGCAGTGAAGCGGCAGGCGGCTATGGCTACACCTTC. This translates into CASSEAAGGYGYTF.

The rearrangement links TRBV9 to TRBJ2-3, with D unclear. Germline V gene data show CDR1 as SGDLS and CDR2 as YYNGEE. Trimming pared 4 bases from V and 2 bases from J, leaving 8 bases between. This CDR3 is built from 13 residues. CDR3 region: CASSWVSTDTQYF. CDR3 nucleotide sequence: TGTGCCAGCAGCTGGGTCTCCACAGATACGCAGTATTTT.

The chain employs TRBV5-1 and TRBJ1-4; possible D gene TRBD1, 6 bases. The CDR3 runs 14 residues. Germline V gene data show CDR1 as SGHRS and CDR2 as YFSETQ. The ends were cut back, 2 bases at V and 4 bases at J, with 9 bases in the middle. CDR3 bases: TGCGCCAGCAGCTTACAGGGTAGTAATGAAAAACTGTTTTTT. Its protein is CASSLQGSNEKLFF.

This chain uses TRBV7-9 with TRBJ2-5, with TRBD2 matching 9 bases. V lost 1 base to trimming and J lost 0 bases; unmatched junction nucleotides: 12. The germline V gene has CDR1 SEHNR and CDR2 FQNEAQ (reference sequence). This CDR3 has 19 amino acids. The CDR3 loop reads CASSLDGWSGGPYQETQYF. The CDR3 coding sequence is TGTGCCAGCAGCTTAGACGGGTGGAGCGGGGGGCCGTACCAAGAGACCCAGTACTTC. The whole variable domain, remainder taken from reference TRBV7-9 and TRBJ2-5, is DTGVSQNPRHKITKRGQNVTFRCDPISEHNRLYWYRQTLGQGPEFLTYFQNEAQLEKSRLLSDRFSAERPKGSFSTLEIQRTEQGDSAMYLCASSLDGWSGGPYQETQYFGPGTRLLVL.

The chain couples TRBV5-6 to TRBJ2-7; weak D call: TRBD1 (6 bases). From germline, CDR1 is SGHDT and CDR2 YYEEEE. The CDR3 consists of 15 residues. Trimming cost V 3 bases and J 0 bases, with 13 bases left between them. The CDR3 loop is CASSSLAQGSYEQYV. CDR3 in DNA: TGTGCCAGCAGCTCCCTGGCACAGGGCTCCTACGAGCAGTACGTC.

The CDR3 region is CASSPRTAGGGGNTIYF. CDR3 DNA sequence: TGTGCCAGCTCACCAAGAACTGCAGGGGGCGGAGGAAACACCATATATTTT. This rearrangement joins TRBV18 to TRBJ1-3; 8 bases align to TRBD1. With V trimmed by 2 bases and J by 4 bases, 10 bases remained unmatched. The CDR3 extends over 17 amino acids. Per germline, CDR1 KGHSH and CDR2 LQKENI. The full variable domain, with the rest looked up from reference TRBV18 and TRBJ1-3, is NAGVMQNPRHLVRRRGQEARLRCSPMKGHSHVYWYRQLPEEGLKFMVYLQKENIIDESGMPKERFSAEFPKEGPSILRIQQVVRGDSAAYFCASSPRTAGGGGNTIYFGEGSWLTVV.

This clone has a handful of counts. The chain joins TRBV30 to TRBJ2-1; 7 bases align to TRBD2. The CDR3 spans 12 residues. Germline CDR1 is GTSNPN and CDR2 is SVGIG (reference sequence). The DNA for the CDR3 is TGTGTTGTGCAGCGGGACTACAATGAGCAGTTCTTC. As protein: CVVQRDYNEQFF.

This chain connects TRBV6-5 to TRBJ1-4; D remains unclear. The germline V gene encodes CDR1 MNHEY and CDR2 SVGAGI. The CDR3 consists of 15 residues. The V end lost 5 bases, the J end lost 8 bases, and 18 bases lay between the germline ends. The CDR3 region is CASSPAGSIGEKLFF. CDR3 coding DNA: TGTGCCAGCAGTCCCGCCGGGAGCATTGGGGAAAAACTGTTTTTT.

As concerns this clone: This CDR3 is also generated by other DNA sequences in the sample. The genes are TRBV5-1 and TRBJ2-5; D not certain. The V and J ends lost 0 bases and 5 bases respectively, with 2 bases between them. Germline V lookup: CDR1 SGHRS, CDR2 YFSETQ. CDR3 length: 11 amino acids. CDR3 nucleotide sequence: TGCGCCAGCAGCTTGGACGAGACCCAGTACTTC. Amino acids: CASSLDETQYF.

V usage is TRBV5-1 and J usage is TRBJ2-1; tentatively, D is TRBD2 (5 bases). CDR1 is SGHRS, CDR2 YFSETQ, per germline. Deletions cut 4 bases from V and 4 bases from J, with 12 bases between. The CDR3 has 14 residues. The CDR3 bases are TGCGCCAGCAGCCAACCGGGAAGTTACAATGAGCAGTTCTTC. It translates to CASSQPGSYNEQFF. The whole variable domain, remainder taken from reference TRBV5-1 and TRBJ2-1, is KAGVTQTPRYLIKTRGQQVTLSCSPISGHRSVSWYQQTPGQGLQFLFEYFSETQRNKGNFPGRFSGRQFSNSRSEMNVSTLELGDSALYLCASSQPGSYNEQFFGPGTRLTVL.

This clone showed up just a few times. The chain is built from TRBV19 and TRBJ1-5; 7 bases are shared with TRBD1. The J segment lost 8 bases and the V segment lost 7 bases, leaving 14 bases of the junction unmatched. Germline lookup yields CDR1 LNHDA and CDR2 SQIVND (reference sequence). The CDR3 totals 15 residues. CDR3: CASIRERNRGEPQHF. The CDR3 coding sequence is TGTGCCAGTATACGAGAAAGAAACAGGGGTGAGCCCCAGCATTTT. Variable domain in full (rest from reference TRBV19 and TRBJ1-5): DGGITQSPKYLFRKEGQNVTLSCEQNLNHDAMYWYRQDPGQGLRLIYYSQIVNDFQKGDIAEGYSVSREKKESFPLTVTSAQKNPTAFYLCASIRERNRGEPQHFGDGTRLSIL.